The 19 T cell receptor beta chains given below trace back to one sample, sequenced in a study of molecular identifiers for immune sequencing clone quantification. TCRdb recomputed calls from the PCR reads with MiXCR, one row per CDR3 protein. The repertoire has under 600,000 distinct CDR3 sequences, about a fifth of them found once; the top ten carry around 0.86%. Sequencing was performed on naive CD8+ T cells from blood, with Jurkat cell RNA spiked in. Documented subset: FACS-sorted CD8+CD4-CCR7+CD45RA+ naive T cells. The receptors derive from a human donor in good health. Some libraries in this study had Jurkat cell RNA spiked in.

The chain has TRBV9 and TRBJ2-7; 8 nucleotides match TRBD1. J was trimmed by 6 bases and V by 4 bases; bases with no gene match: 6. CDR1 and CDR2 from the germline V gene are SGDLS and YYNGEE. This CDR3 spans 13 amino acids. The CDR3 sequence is CASSLRTGTEQYF. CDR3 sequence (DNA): TGTGCCAGCAGCTTACGGACAGGGACCGAGCAGTACTTC.

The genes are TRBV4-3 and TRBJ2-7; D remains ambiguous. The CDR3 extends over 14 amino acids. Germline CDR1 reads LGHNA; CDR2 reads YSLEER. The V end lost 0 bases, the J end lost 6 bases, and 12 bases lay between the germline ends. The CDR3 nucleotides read TGCGCCAGCAGCCAAGATTATTCGGTCACCGAGCAGTACTTC. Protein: CASSQDYSVTEQYF.

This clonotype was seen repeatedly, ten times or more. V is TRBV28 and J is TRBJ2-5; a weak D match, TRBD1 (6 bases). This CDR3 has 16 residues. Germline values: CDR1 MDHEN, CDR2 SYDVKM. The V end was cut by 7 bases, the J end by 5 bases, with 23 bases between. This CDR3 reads CASTPEKGQGLETQYF. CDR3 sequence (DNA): TGTGCCAGCACCCCTGAAAAAGGGCAGGGGCTTGAGACCCAGTACTTC.

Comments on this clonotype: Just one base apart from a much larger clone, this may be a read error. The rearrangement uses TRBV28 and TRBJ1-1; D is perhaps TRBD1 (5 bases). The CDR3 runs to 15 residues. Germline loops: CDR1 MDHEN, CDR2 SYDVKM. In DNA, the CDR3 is TGTGCCAGCGGTTTTAGGGGACTTAGGGACACTGAAGCTTTCTTT. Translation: CASGFRGLRDTEAFF.

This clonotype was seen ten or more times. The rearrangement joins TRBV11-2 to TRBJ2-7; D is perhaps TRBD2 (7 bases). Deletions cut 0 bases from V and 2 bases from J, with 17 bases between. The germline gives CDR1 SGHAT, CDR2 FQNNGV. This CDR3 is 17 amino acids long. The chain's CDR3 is CASSLDGPAGAAYEQYF. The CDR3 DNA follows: TGTGCCAGCAGCTTAGACGGGCCCGCGGGGGCCGCCTACGAGCAGTACTTC.

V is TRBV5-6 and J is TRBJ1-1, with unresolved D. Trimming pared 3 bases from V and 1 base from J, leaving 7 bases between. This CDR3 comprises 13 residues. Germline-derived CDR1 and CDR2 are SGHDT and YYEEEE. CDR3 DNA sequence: TGTGCCAGCAGCTGGTGGGCGAACACTGAAGCTTTCTTT. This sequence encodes CASSWWANTEAFF.

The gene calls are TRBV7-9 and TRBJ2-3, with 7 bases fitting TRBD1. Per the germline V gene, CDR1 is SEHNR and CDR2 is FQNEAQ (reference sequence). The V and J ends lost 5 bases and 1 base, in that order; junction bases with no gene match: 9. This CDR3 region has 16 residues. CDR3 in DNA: TGTGCCAGCAGCCCGACTGAGGGGACAGGCACAGATACGCAGTATTTT. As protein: CASSPTEGTGTDTQYF.

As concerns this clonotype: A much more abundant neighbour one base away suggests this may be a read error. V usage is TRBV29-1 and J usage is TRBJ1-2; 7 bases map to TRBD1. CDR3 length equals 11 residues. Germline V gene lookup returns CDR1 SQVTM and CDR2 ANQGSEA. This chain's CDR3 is CSIDRANGYTF. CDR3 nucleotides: TGCAGCATTGACAGGGCGAATGGCTACACCTTC.

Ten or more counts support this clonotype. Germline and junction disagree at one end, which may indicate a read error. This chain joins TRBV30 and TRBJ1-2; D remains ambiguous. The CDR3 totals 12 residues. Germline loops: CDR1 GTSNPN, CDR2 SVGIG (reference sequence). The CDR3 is CAWSAIHYGYTF. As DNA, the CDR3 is TGTGCCTGGAGTGCCATCCACTACGGCTACACCTTC. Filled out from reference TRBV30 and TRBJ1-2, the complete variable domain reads SQTIHQWPATLVQPVGSPLSLECTVEGTSNPNLYWYRQAAGRGLQLLFYSVGIGQISSEVPQNLSASRPQDRQFILSSKKLLLSDSGFYLCAWSAIHYGYTFGSGTRLTVV.

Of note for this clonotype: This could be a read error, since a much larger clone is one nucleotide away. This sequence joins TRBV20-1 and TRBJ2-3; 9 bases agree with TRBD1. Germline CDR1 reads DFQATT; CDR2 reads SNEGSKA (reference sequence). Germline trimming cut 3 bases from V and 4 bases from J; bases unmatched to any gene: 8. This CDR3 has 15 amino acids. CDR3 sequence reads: CSASVRGQGSDTQYF. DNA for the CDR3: TGCAGTGCTAGTGTTAGGGGACAGGGCTCAGATACGCAGTATTTT.

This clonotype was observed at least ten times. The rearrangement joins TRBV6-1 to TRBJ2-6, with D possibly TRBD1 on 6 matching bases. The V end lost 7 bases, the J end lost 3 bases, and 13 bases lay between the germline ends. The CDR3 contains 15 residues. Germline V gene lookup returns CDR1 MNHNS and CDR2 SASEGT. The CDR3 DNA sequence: TGTGCCAGCACCTGGACAGTGTTTGGGGCCAACGTCCTGACTTTC. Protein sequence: CASTWTVFGANVLTF.

The CDR3 DNA follows: TGTGCCAGCAGTCCCGGTCAATGGGGCACAGATACGCAGTATTTT. It is translated as CASSPGQWGTDTQYF. The chain recombines TRBV12-3 or TRBV12-4 with TRBJ2-3; unclear D gene. Trimming took off 5 bases at V and 1 base at J, with 13 bases between the two ends. CDR3 size: 15 residues.

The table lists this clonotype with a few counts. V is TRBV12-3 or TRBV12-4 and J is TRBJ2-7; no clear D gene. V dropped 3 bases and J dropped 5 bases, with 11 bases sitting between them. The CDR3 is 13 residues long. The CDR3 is CASSFVRTDEQYF. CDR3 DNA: TGTGCCAGCAGTTTCGTCCGAACCGACGAGCAGTACTTC.

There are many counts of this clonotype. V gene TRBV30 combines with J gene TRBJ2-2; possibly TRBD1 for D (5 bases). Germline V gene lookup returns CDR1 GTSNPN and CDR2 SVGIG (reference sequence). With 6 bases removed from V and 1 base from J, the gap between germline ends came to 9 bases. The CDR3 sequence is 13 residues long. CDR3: CACPTENTGELFF. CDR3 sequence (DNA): TGTGCCTGCCCGACAGAGAACACCGGGGAGCTGTTTTTT.

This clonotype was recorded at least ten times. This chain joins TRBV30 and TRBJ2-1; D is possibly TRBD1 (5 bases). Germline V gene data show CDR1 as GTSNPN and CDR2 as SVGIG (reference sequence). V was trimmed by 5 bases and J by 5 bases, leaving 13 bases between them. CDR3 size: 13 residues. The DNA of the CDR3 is TGTGCCTGGGCCCCAGGGTTCAACAATGAGCAGTTCTTC. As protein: CAWAPGFNNEQFF.

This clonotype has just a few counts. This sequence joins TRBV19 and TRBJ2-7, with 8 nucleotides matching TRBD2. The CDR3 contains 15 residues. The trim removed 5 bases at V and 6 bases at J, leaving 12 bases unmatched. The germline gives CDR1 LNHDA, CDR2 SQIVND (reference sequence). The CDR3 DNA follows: TGTGCCAGTAGTGTACTAGCGGTTCCCCCCCGCGAGCAGTACTTC. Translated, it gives CASSVLAVPPREQYF.

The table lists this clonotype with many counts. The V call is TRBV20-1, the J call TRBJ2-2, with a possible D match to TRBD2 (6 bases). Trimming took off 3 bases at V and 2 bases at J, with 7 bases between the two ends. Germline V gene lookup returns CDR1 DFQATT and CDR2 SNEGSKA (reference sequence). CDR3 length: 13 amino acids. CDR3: CSARGGNTGELFF. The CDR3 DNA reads TGCAGTGCTAGGGGGGGTAACACCGGGGAGCTGTTTTTT.

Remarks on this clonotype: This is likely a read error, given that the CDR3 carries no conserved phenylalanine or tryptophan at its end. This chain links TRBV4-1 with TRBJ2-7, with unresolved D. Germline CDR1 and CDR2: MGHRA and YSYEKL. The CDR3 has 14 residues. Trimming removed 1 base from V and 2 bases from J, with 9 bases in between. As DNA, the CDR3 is TGCGCCAGCAGCCAAGTGCCCCGAGCCTACGAGCAGTACCTC. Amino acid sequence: CASSQVPRAYEQYL.

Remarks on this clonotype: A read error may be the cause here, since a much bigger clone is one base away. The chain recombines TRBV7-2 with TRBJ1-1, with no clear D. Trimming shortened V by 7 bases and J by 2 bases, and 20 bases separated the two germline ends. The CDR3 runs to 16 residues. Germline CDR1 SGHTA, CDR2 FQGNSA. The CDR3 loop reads CASNSTPDGLNTEAFF. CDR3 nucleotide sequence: TGTGCCAGCAACTCAACCCCGGACGGACTTAACACTGAAGCTTTCTTT.